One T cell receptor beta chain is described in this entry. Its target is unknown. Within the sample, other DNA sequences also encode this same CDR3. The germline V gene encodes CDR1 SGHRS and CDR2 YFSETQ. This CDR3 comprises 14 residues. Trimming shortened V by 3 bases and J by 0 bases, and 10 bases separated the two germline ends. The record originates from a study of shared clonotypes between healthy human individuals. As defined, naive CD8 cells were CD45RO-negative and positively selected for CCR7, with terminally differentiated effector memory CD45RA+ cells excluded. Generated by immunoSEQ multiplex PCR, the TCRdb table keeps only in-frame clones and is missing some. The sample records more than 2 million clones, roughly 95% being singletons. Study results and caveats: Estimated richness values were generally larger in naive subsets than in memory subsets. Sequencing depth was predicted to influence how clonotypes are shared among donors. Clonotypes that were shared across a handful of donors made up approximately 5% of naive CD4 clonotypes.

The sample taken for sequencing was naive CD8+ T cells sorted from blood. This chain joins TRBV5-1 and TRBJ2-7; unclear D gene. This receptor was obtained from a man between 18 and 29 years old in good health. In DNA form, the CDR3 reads TGCGCCAGCAGCTGGACCGGTAGCTCCTACGAGCAGTACTTC. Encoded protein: CASSWTGSSYEQYF.